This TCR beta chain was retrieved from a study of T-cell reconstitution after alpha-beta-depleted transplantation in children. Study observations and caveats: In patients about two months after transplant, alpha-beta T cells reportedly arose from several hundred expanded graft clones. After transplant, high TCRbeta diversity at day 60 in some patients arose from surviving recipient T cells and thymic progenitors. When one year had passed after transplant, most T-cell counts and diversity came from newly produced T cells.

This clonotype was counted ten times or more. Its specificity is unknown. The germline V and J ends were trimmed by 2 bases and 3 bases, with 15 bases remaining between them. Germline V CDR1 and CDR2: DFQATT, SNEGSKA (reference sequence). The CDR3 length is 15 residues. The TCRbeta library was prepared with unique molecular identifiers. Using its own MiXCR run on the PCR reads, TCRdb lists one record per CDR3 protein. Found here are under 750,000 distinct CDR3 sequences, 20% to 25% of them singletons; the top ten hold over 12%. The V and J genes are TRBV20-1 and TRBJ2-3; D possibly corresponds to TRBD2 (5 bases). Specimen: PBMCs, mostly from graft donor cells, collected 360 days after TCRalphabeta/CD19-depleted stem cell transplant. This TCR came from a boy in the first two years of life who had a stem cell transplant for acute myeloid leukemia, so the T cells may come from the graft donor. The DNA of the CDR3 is TGCAGTGCTAGACCCGGGCCGGGGTGGACAGATACGCAGTATTTT. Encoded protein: CSARPGPGWTDTQYF.